Listed below are T cell receptor beta chains from one sample, sequenced in a study of shared clonotypes between healthy human individuals. The data were produced by immunoSEQ multiplex PCR, yet TCRdb's version contains in-frame clones alone and is incomplete. Among around 980,000 clones listed, 75% to 85% were seen once. Sequencing was performed on memory CD4+ T cells from PBMCs. These receptors were collected from a man aged 18 to 30 in good health. Some clones in this sample may be carry-over from other donors' samples. Both conserved end residues are part of each CDR3. Fields, in order: J gene, clone size, V gene, D gene, CDR3 DNA, CDR3 protein. D genes are given only for firm matches. Part of the rows lack a size; the others show once, few, many or a class for expanded clones.

TRBJ2-3 | once | TRBV6-6 | - | TGTGCCAGCAGCGCCCTCAGGGGCGATACGCAGTATTTT | CASSALRGDTQYF
TRBJ1-1 | - | TRBV15 | - | TGTGCCACCAGCAGGTTTTTGGGGAACGAAGGTGAAGCTTTCTTT | CATSRFLGNEGEAFF
TRBJ1-1 | - | TRBV30 | - | TGTGCCTGGAGTGTGGGCGCAGGGACGAACACTGAAGCTTTCTTT | CAWSVGAGTNTEAFF
TRBJ2-3 | - | TRBV5-1 | - | TGCGCCAGCAGGCGGGTCCTCAGCACAGATACGCAGTATTTT | CASRRVLSTDTQYF
TRBJ2-5 | - | TRBV4-2 | TRBD2 | TGTGCCAGCAGCCAGGGACTAGCCGGGACCCAGTACTTC | CASSQGLAGTQYF
TRBJ2-7 | few | TRBV11-2 | TRBD1 | TGCGCCAGCAGCCAAGAAAGGGGGCCGTCCTACGAGCAGTACTTC | CASSQERGPSYEQYF
TRBJ1-5 | - | TRBV28 | - | TGTGCCAGCAGGACCAACAATCAGCCCCAGCATTTT | CASRTNNQPQHF
TRBJ2-2 | - | TRBV4-2 | - | TGTGCCAGCAGGTTGGGGAGGCTCGGGGAGCTGTTTTTT | CASRLGRLGELFF
TRBJ1-2 | - | TRBV5-4 | TRBD1 | TGTGCCAGCAGGACCGGGACAGGGATCGGTGGCTACACCTTC | CASRTGTGIGGYTF
TRBJ2-2 | - | TRBV5-1 | - | TGCGCCAGCAGCTCCGCCGCGGGCCGAAACACCGGGGAGCTGTTTTTT | CASSSAAGRNTGELFF
TRBJ2-5 | - | TRBV11-1 | - | TGTGCCAGCAGCTCCCGGGGCCCCCAAGAGACCCAGTACTTC | CASSSRGPQETQYF
TRBJ2-3 | once | TRBV5-4 | TRBD2 | TGTGCCAGCAGCTTGGCGCCTAGCGGGGGCACAGATACGCAGTATTTT | CASSLAPSGGTDTQYF
TRBJ2-3 | - | TRBV28 | - | TGTGCCAGCAGCAATCCTTCTCTCACAGATACGCAGTATTTT | CASSNPSLTDTQYF
TRBJ2-3 | - | TRBV4-1 | - | TGCGCCAGCAGCCAAGATCCGGGGGCAGCCCAGAGGACGCAGTATTTT | CASSQDPGAAQRTQYF
TRBJ1-5 | few | TRBV30 | - | TGTGCCTGGAGTGGTAGGGGTGGACAGCCCCAGCATTTT | CAWSGRGGQPQHF
TRBJ1-5 | few | TRBV5-1 | - | TGCGCCAGCAGCTTGGGGGGAACTAGCAATCAGCCCCAGCATTTT | CASSLGGTSNQPQHF
TRBJ1-1 | few | TRBV5-1 | - | TGCGCCAGCAGCTCCACGCTGGGGGGCACTGAAGCTTTCTTT | CASSSTLGGTEAFF
TRBJ2-1 | - | TRBV6-6 | - | TGTGCCTGTAGTCGGGGGGCAAATGAGCAGTTCTTC | CACSRGANEQFF
TRBJ1-1 | - | TRBV19 | - | TGTGCCAGTAGTATAGTACGGTGGGAGAAAAACACTGAAGCTTTCTTT | CASSIVRWEKNTEAFF
TRBJ1-1 | - | TRBV5-1 | - | TGCGCCAGCAGCTTACAGGCCTTGGGGGACGCTTTCTTT | CASSLQALGDAFF
TRBJ2-7 | - | TRBV4-1 | TRBD1 | TGCGCCAGCAGTCAACCCCGGGACAGGGGATACGAGCAGTACTTC | CASSQPRDRGYEQYF
TRBJ2-6 | - | TRBV6-5 | - | TGTGCCAGCAGTTACTCGAGGGGAGCTGGGGCCAACGTCCTGACTTTC | CASSYSRGAGANVLTF
TRBJ2-1 | - | TRBV9 | - | TGTGCCAGCAGCGAAACACTAGTTCGGGAGCAGTTCTTC | CASSETLVREQFF
TRBJ2-2 | once | TRBV19 | TRBD1 | TGTGCCAGTAGTAACAACAGGGGTACCGGGGAGCTGTTTTTT | CASSNNRGTGELFF
TRBJ2-3 | - | TRBV4-1 | - | TGCGCCAGCAGCCAAGAAGGTCTAGCAACGGATACGCAGTATTTT | CASSQEGLATDTQYF
TRBJ2-2 | - | TRBV7-9 | - | TGTGCCAGCAACTTCTCCCCTTCGGCCGGGGAGCTGTTTTTT | CASNFSPSAGELFF
TRBJ2-3 | many | TRBV11-2 | TRBD2 | TGTGCCAGCAGCCTGGGGAGCGGGACCGGCACGCAGTATTTT | CASSLGSGTGTQYF
TRBJ2-7 | - | TRBV10-3 | - | TGTGCCAGCAGTGAAGAATTGCTGGCAGGGCCGATCTACGAGCAGTACTTC | CASSEELLAGPIYEQYF
TRBJ2-1 | - | TRBV25-1 | TRBD2 | TGTGCCAGCAGAGCGGGGGCCTACAATGAGCAGTTCTTC | CASRAGAYNEQFF
TRBJ1-1 | - | TRBV18 | - | TGTGCCAGCTCACTGGCGCGGATATCAAATGAAGCTTTCTTT | CASSLARISNEAFF
TRBJ2-3 | - | TRBV4-2 | - | TGTGCCAGCAGCCAAGACCCCATTAGCACAGATACGCAGTATTTT | CASSQDPISTDTQYF